This T cell receptor beta chain was found in a study of control samples from healthy donors and cancer patients. Method: immunoSEQ multiplex PCR; TCRdb's copy keeps in-frame clones and lacks some. The sample shows 100,000 or so clones, around 89% of them seen only once. CDR1 and CDR2 from the germline V gene are LNHDA and SQIVND (reference sequence). The V gene lost 2 bases and the J gene lost 4 bases, with 6 bases spanning the gap. The CDR3 spans 14 residues. Sample: blood. The chain links TRBV19 to TRBJ1-6; D is ambiguous. The receptor's source is a man aged 25-40 years in good health. CDR3 DNA: TGTGCCAGTAGTATAACTCAATATAATTCACCCCTCCACTTT. This codes for CASSITQYNSPLHF.